This T cell receptor beta chain was sequenced during a study of blood T cell repertoires in COVID-19. As for the study in general: The United States, Italy and Spain were the sources of the acute and convalescent COVID-19 samples. T cells, B-cell-depleted T cells, or PBMCs supplied cDNA or gDNA.

This CDR3 is built from 16 residues. CDR1 and CDR2 (germline): SGHAT, FQNNGV. Trimming took 0 bases from V and 0 from J, leaving 11 bases between them. As processed by the authors: Amplification of reference gene primers provided the estimated nucleated cell counts. Measured with immunoSEQ multiplex PCR; TCRdb has only the in-frame clones, and not every one. V and J calls plus clone size are reproduced from that table; the DNA served to infer D and trimming. The repertoire includes about 130,000 clones, about 89% of them detected once, and about 4.1% sits in the top ten. The Seattle site enrolled patients during active infection and followed them longitudinally.

V gene TRBV11-2 combines with J gene TRBJ1-1, with no clear D. This receptor was taken from a man aged 55 to 70 with COVID-19, enrolled during active disease. The sample consisted of peripheral blood. DNA for the CDR3: TGTGCCAGCAGCTTAGATCCGGGAAGGATGAACACTGAAGCTTTCTTT. This encodes CASSLDPGRMNTEAFF.